The 30 T cell receptor beta chains listed next were all sequenced from one sample in a study of T cells in localized non-small cell lung cancer. The protocol was immunoSEQ multiplex PCR, while the TCRdb copy is restricted to in-frame clones and leaves out a portion. The sample holds about 1,800 clones; 24% are singletons and the top ten take around 16%. Source: lung tumor tissue, taken before any cancer treatment. The receptors were sampled from a female donor at least 60 years old with stage I lung adenocarcinoma.

This clone was seen a handful of times. This chain joins TRBV28 and TRBJ2-1; weak D call: TRBD1 (6 bases). Germline V CDR1 and CDR2: MDHEN, SYDVKM. The CDR3 contains 14 residues. With 3 bases removed from V and 4 bases from J, the gap between germline ends came to 10 bases. CDR3 bases: TGTGCCAGCAGTTTCAGGACAGTATACAATGAGCAGTTCTTC. This translates into CASSFRTVYNEQFF.

The rearrangement links TRBV5-1 to TRBJ2-5; 15 nucleotides match TRBD2. Germline CDR1 reads SGHRS; CDR2 reads YFSETQ. V was pared by 4 bases and J by 4 bases, with 8 bases of the junction left unmatched. The CDR3 runs 17 residues. This chain's CDR3 is CASSPGLAGGRVETQYF. The CDR3, as DNA: TGCGCCAGCAGCCCGGGACTAGCGGGAGGAAGAGTAGAGACCCAGTACTTC.

By share, this clone counts as large. This chain links TRBV6-8 with TRBJ2-1; D may match TRBD1 or TRBD2 (5 bases each). Trimming stripped 8 bases from V and 6 bases from J, with 14 bases between. CDR1 and CDR2 from the germline V gene are MNHGY and SAAAGT. The length of the CDR3 is 13 residues. This CDR3 reads CASGREGSNEQFF. DNA of the CDR3: TGTGCCAGCGGGAGAGAGGGGTCCAATGAGCAGTTCTTC.

The chain couples TRBV19 to TRBJ2-7; tentatively, D is TRBD1 (6 bases). The V gene's germline CDR1 is LNHDA and CDR2 SQIVND (reference sequence). The CDR3 runs to 15 residues. V lost 0 bases, J lost 6 bases, and 15 bases lay in between. This CDR3 is CASSIEGFQGSEQYF. The CDR3 DNA sequence: TGTGCCAGTAGTATAGAGGGGTTCCAGGGGAGCGAGCAGTACTTC.

This chain uses TRBV15 with TRBJ2-1; 9 bases map to TRBD2. The V and J ends lost 3 bases and 0 bases, in that order; junction bases with no gene match: 12. Looked up from germline, CDR1 is LNHNV and CDR2 is YYDKDF (reference sequence). This CDR3 is 19 amino acids long. CDR3 nucleotides: TGTGCCACCAGCAGTACGACTAGCGGCGACCTAAGCTCCTACAATGAGCAGTTCTTC. It yields the protein CATSSTTSGDLSSYNEQFF.

This sequence joins TRBV9 and TRBJ2-7; D is ambiguous. The germline CDR1 and CDR2 sequences are SGDLS and YYNGEE. The CDR3 sequence is 12 residues long. V was shortened by 6 bases and J by 3 bases, with 10 bases between the two germline ends. The CDR3 loop is CASTIWDYEQYF. The CDR3 DNA follows: TGTGCCAGCACGATCTGGGACTACGAGCAGTACTTC.

This chain links TRBV5-1 with TRBJ2-1; no reliable D call. Germline V lookup: CDR1 SGHRS, CDR2 YFSETQ. Trimming removed 4 bases at V and 1 base at J, with 9 bases between. The CDR3 totals 14 residues. CDR3 nucleotide sequence: TGCGCCAGCAGCAGTGTTGGGTCCTACAATGAGCAGTTCTTC. It translates to CASSSVGSYNEQFF. Looking up the rest from reference TRBV5-1 and TRBJ2-1 gives the full variable domain: KAGVTQTPRYLIKTRGQQVTLSCSPISGHRSVSWYQQTPGQGLQFLFEYFSETQRNKGNFPGRFSGRQFSNSRSEMNVSTLELGDSALYLCASSSVGSYNEQFFGPGTRLTVL.

The chain is built from TRBV19 and TRBJ2-5; D may correspond to TRBD1 or TRBD2 (7 bases each). Germline V CDR1 and CDR2: LNHDA, SQIVND (reference sequence). CDR3 size: 13 residues. Trimming left V 9 bases short and J 4 bases short, with 15 bases between. CDR3 loop: CASRGRGGETQYF. The CDR3 bases are TGTGCCAGCAGGGGCAGGGGGGGAGAGACCCAGTACTTC.

The chain combines TRBV30 with TRBJ2-7, with 11 bases matching TRBD1. The CDR3 extends over 13 amino acids. Germline trimming cut 7 bases from V and 6 bases from J; bases unmatched to any gene: 8. Germline CDR1 reads GTSNPN; CDR2 reads SVGIG (reference sequence). The CDR3 coding sequence is TGTGCCTCCTCCCCGGGACAGGGGGGCGAGCAGTACTTC. As protein: CASSPGQGGEQYF.

The chain recombines TRBV15 with TRBJ1-1; perhaps TRBD1 as D (5 bases). CDR1 and CDR2 (germline): LNHNV, YYDKDF (reference sequence). Trimming removed 3 bases at V and 4 bases at J, with 12 bases between. The CDR3 has 14 residues. This chain's CDR3 is CATSSQGGGTEAFF. CDR3 bases: TGTGCCACCAGCAGTCAGGGCGGCGGCACTGAAGCTTTCTTT.

This chain uses TRBV11-3 with TRBJ2-1, with D unresolved. The germline CDR1 and CDR2 sequences are SGHNT and YENEEA. V lost 1 base and J 3 bases, leaving 13 bases between the germline ends. The CDR3 length is 16 residues. In DNA form, the CDR3 reads TGTGCCAGCAGCTTAGTTGCTCCCACACTCTACAATGAGCAGTTCTTC. Translating it yields CASSLVAPTLYNEQFF.

This clone was counted between two and nine times. This rearrangement joins TRBV28 to TRBJ2-1; D not resolved. The CDR3 extends over 12 amino acids. Germline CDR1 MDHEN, CDR2 SYDVKM. With 6 bases removed from V and 9 bases from J, the gap between germline ends came to 12 bases. CDR3 residues: CASSLLRGEQFF. In DNA, the CDR3 is TGTGCCAGCAGCCTTCTCAGAGGTGAGCAGTTCTTC.

This clone occurred a few times. The chain carries TRBV23-1 and TRBJ2-3; perhaps TRBD2 as D (5 bases). TRBV23-1 is designated an ORF whose function remains uncertain. Trimming left V 6 bases short and J 4 bases short, with 11 bases between. There are 13 residues in the CDR3. The DNA for the CDR3 is TGCGCCAGCAGCCAAGAACTAGCAGATACGCAGTATTTT. Encoded protein: CASSQELADTQYF.

This clone showed up just a few times. This chain links TRBV6-8 with TRBJ2-1; 9 bases are a match to TRBD1. The CDR3 runs to 15 residues. V dropped 5 bases and J dropped 4; count of bases not matched to a gene: 6. Germline V CDR1 and CDR2: MNHGY, SAAAGT. CDR3 loop: CASSETGGNYNEQFF. CDR3 coding DNA: TGTGCCAGCAGTGAGACAGGGGGGAATTACAATGAGCAGTTCTTC.

This chain uses TRBV18 with TRBJ2-3; 10 nucleotides agree with TRBD1. Germline CDR1 is KGHSH and CDR2 is LQKENI. CDR3 length: 16 residues. The ends lost 3 bases at V and 3 bases at J; junction bases unmatched: 6. The CDR3 protein is CASSPGQGGRTDTQYF. The CDR3 DNA follows: TGTGCCAGCTCACCCGGACAGGGGGGGAGAACAGATACGCAGTATTTT.

In its sample, this clone was seen a few times. This chain joins TRBV6-8 and TRBJ1-1; perhaps TRBD1 as D (6 bases). The CDR3 is made up of 16 amino acids. Germline CDR1 and CDR2: MNHGY and SAAAGT. Trimming pared 10 bases from V and 1 base from J, leaving 22 bases between. Here the CDR3 reads CAISPLGARGNTEAFF. The CDR3 nucleotides read TGTGCCATCTCCCCTCTGGGGGCGCGGGGGAACACTGAAGCTTTCTTT.

This clone was found a few times. The V call is TRBV11-3, the J call TRBJ2-3, with TRBD2 matching over 9 bases. The CDR3 is 16 amino acids. The V gene end was trimmed by 3 bases and the J gene end by 4 bases; junction bases not matched to a gene: 8. Germline-derived CDR1 and CDR2 are SGHNT and YENEEA. The CDR3 reads CASSLMFAGGPDTQYF. The DNA of the CDR3 is TGTGCCAGCAGCTTGATGTTTGCGGGAGGGCCAGATACGCAGTATTTT. The full variable domain, rest sourced from reference TRBV11-3 and TRBJ2-3, is EAGVVQSPRYKIIEKKQPVAFWCNPISGHNTLYWYLQNLGQGPELLIRYENEEAVDDSQLPKDRFSAERLKGVDSTLKIQPAELGDSAVYLCASSLMFAGGPDTQYFGPGTRLTVL.

The CDR3 protein is CASSGLAGGPRETQYF. Here the CDR3 DNA reads TGTGCCAGCAGCGGACTAGCGGGAGGGCCGCGGGAGACCCAGTACTTC. The chain employs TRBV11-3 and TRBJ2-5, with 15 positions matching TRBD2. V shed 5 bases, J shed 5 bases, and the junction held 6 bases outside the gene matches. The CDR3 is 16 residues long. Germline loops: CDR1 SGHNT, CDR2 YENEEA.

This clone was detected only a few times. This chain connects TRBV9 to TRBJ2-7; D is unclear. Germline V gene data show CDR1 as SGDLS and CDR2 as YYNGEE. The CDR3 contains 15 residues. Trimming took 5 bases from V and 6 from J, leaving 21 bases between them. The CDR3 DNA is TGTGCCAGCAGTGAAGGCCGGGTCTTGCCAGGCGAGCAGTACTTC. Translating gives CASSEGRVLPGEQYF.

The V gene is TRBV6-8, the J gene TRBJ2-1, with 9 positions matching TRBD2. The CDR3 is 15 amino acids. V gave up 10 bases and J gave up 4 bases; unmatched junction bases: 11. Germline V gene data show CDR1 as MNHGY and CDR2 as SAAAGT. CDR3 amino acids: CATQLGLAGYNEQFF. The CDR3 DNA is TGTGCCACCCAGTTGGGCCTAGCGGGGTACAATGAGCAGTTCTTC.

By its share, this clone is medium-sized. V gene TRBV11-3 combines with J gene TRBJ2-1; TRBD2 aligns across 10 bases. Germline V lookup: CDR1 SGHNT, CDR2 YENEEA. The CDR3 is made up of 15 amino acids. V gave up 2 bases and J gave up 5 bases; unmatched junction bases: 3. The CDR3 region is CASSLTSGKHNEQFF. The CDR3, as DNA: TGTGCCAGCAGCTTAACTAGCGGGAAACACAATGAGCAGTTCTTC.

In its sample, this clone was seen a few times. The J gene is TRBJ2-3, the V gene TRBV11-3, with TRBD2 as a possible D gene (8 bases). The CDR3 has 18 residues. The germline gives CDR1 SGHNT, CDR2 YENEEA. V was pared by 4 bases and J by 0 bases, with 20 bases between. The CDR3 sequence is CASSYQGGSGTSTDTQYF. In DNA, the CDR3 is TGTGCCAGCAGCTATCAGGGGGGTAGCGGGACTAGCACAGATACGCAGTATTTT.

The J gene is TRBJ2-7, the V gene TRBV6-7; D gene ambiguous. TRBV6-7 is an open reading frame whose function is uncertain. There are 11 residues in the CDR3. Trimming removed 5 bases from V and 6 bases from J, with 8 bases in between. CDR3: CASSQEGEQYF. CDR3 sequence (DNA): TGTGCCAGCAGTCAAGAAGGCGAGCAGTACTTC.

This chain joins TRBV28 and TRBJ1-3; unclear D gene. This CDR3 spans 13 amino acids. Trimming took 6 bases from V and 3 from J, leaving 9 bases between them. CDR1 is MDHEN and CDR2 is SYDVKM in the germline V gene. This chain's CDR3 is CASRTPGGNTIYF. As DNA, the CDR3 is TGTGCCAGCAGGACCCCGGGTGGAAACACCATATATTTT.

The chain combines TRBV19 with TRBJ1-2; D gene uncertain. This CDR3 contains 13 residues. Germline V gene lookup returns CDR1 LNHDA and CDR2 SQIVND (reference sequence). V was clipped by 7 bases and J by 8 bases, with 17 bases between them. CDR3 nucleotides: TGTGCCAGTACCCCAGGCGGGTCGCGAGGCTACACCTTC. It translates to CASTPGGSRGYTF. Full variable domain (rest looked up from reference TRBV19 and TRBJ1-2): DGGITQSPKYLFRKEGQNVTLSCEQNLNHDAMYWYRQDPGQGLRLIYYSQIVNDFQKGDIAEGYSVSREKKESFPLTVTSAQKNPTAFYLCASTPGGSRGYTFGSGTRLTVV.

This clone is medium-sized by share. This chain links TRBV11-3 with TRBJ2-1; 7 bases align to TRBD2. The length of the CDR3 is 15 residues. V gave up 8 bases and J gave up 3 bases; unmatched junction bases: 10. Germline V lookup: CDR1 SGHNT, CDR2 YENEEA. CDR3 bases: TGTGCCAGCGCTCAAACGGGCGGGGGCTACAATGAGCAGTTCTTC. Its protein product is CASAQTGGGYNEQFF.

This clone was detected only a few times. This chain uses TRBV11-3 with TRBJ1-3; D not resolved. This CDR3 has 15 residues. Per germline, CDR1 SGHNT and CDR2 YENEEA. V lost 2 bases and J 0 bases, leaving 8 bases between the germline ends. The CDR3 loop reads CASSLSKDSGNTIYF. Here the CDR3 DNA reads TGTGCCAGCAGCTTAAGCAAGGACTCTGGAAACACCATATATTTT.

The chain links TRBV12-2 to TRBJ2-7. TRBV12-2 is labeled a pseudogene. The CDR3 sequence is 16 residues long. As DNA, the CDR3 is TGTGCAAGTCGCCCAGCAACACCCTCTGGGTTGTACGAGCAGTACTTC. Its protein is CASRPATPSGLYEQYF.

This clone was seen a handful of times. The chain links TRBV29-1 to TRBJ2-3; 11 bases align to TRBD2. V shed 5 bases and J 0 bases; nucleotides not matched to a gene: 4. Germline V CDR1 and CDR2: SQVTM, ANQGSEA. The CDR3 contains 15 residues. CDR3 in DNA: TGCAGCGTTCTGACTAGCGGGACTAGCACAGATACGCAGTATTTT. Residues: CSVLTSGTSTDTQYF.

The CDR3: CAWARVGNEEAFF. CDR3 DNA: TGTGCCTGGGCCCGGGTCGGAAATGAAGAAGCTTTCTTT. J is TRBJ1-1 and V is TRBV30; D unclear. This CDR3 has 13 residues. Germline V gene data show CDR1 as GTSNPN and CDR2 as SVGIG (reference sequence). Trimming took off 5 bases at V and 8 bases at J, with 18 bases between the two ends.